The clone carrying this T cell receptor beta chain was seen many times. Its antigen is as yet unknown. Germline values: CDR1 SGDLS, CDR2 YYNGEE. The V gene end was trimmed by 4 bases and the J gene end by 0 bases; junction bases not matched to a gene: 16. This CDR3 comprises 19 residues. This record belongs to a study of T-cell memory formation after mild COVID-19. Study summary: For the most part, TCR clusters were specific to one donor. General study points: Several responding clones turned up in pre-infection memory, indicating that cross-reactive memory may have taken part. SARS-CoV-2 specificity of second-wave clones peaking day 37 was unconfirmed. Clones contracting day 15 to 85 were balanced CD4/CD8; later expanders leaned CD4+.

TCRdb called the 5' RACE reads again in MiXCR, with one record for every CDR3 protein. Of around 310,000 distinct CDR3 sequences listed, roughly 13% were seen once; the top ten hold roughly a fifth. This clonotype originated in a man aged 18 to 29 who had mild COVID-19 (a few samples of this study predate the infection). Cell type and time point are not known. Material for sequencing was PBMCs or a T cell subset sorted from them (not recorded which). The V gene is TRBV9, the J gene TRBJ2-3; 8 bases are shared with TRBD2. For the CDR3, the DNA is TGTGCCAGCAGCCGAGGGCGGACGCTAGCGGGCCCTAGCACAGATACGCAGTATTTT. Its translation: CASSRGRTLAGPSTDTQYF.